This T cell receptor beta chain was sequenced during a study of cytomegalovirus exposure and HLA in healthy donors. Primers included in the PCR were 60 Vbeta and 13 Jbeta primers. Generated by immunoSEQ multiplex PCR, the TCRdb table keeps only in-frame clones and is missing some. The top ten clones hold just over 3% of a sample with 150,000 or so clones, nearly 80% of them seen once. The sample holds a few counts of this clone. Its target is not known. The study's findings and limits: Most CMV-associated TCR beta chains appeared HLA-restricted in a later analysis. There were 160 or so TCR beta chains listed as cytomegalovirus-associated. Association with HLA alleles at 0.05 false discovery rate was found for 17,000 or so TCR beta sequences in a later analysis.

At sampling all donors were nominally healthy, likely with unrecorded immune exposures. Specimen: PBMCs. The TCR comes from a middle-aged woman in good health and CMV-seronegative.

CDR3: CSVVLSQGDTEAFF. The CDR3, as DNA: TGCAGCGTTGTCCTCTCTCAGGGGGACACTGAAGCTTTCTTT. The V gene is TRBV29-1, the J gene TRBJ1-1; TRBD1 agrees at 7 bases. With V trimmed by 4 bases and J by 3 bases, 8 bases remained unmatched. CDR3 size: 14 residues. Germline V lookup: CDR1 SQVTM, CDR2 ANQGSEA.